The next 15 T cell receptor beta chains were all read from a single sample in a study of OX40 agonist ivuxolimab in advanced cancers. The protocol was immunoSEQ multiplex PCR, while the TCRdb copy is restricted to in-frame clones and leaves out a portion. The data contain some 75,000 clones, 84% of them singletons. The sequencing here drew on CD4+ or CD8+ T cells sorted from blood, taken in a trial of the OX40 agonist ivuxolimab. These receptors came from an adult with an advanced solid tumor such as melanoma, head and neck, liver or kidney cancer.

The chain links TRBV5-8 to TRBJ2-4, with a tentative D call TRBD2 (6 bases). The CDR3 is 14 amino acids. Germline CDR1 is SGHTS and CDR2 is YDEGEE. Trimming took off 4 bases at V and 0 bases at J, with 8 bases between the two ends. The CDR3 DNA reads TGTGCCAGCAGCCCGGGACTAGCCAAAAACATTCAGTACTTC. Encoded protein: CASSPGLAKNIQYF.

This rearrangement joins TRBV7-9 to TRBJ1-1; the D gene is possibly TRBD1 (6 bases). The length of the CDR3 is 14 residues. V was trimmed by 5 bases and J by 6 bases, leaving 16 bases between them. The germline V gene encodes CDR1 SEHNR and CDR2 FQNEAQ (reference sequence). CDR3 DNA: TGTGCCAGCAGCACGAGGGGGGGGTTGTCTGAAGCTTTCTTT. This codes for CASSTRGGLSEAFF.

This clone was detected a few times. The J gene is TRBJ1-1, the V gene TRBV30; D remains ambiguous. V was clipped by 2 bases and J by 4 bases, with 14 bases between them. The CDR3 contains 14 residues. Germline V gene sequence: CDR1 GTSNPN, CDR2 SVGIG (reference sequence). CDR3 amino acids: CAWSSAAWGTEAFF. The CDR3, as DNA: TGTGCCTGGAGTTCTGCAGCATGGGGCACTGAAGCTTTCTTT.

The chain's CDR3 is CASSPGLAVTYNEQFF. DNA of the CDR3: TGTGCCAGCAGCCCAGGACTAGCCGTTACCTACAATGAGCAGTTCTTC. The chain carries TRBV11-2 and TRBJ2-1, with 8 bases fitting TRBD2. Germline V gives CDR1 SGHAT, CDR2 FQNNGV. CDR3 length equals 16 residues. V was pared by 5 bases and J by 2 bases, with 8 bases of the junction left unmatched.

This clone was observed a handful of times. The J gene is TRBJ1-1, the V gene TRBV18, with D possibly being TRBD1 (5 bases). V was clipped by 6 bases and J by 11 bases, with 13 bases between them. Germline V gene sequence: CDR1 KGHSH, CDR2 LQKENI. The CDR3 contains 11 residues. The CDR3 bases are TGTGCCAGCTCCTCACAGGCCGGGGCTTTCTTT. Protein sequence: CASSSQAGAFF.

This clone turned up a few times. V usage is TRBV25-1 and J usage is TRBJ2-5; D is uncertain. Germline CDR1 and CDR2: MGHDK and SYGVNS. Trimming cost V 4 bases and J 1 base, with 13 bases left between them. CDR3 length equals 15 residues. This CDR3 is CASSGPEPFQETQYF. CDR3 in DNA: TGTGCCAGCAGTGGGCCAGAACCCTTCCAAGAGACCCAGTACTTC.

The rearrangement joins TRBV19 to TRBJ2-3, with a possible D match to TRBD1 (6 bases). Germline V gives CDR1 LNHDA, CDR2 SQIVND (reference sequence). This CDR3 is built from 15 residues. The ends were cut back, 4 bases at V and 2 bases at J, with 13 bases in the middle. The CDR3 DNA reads TGTGCCAGTAGTAAGCCCCTGGGGGCCACAGATACGCAGTATTTT. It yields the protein CASSKPLGATDTQYF.

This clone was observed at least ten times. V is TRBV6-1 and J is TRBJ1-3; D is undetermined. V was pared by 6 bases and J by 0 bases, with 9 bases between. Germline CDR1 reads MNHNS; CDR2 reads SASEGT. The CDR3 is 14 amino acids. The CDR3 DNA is TGTGCCAGCAGGTCCGGGCACTCTGGAAACACCATATATTTT. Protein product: CASRSGHSGNTIYF.

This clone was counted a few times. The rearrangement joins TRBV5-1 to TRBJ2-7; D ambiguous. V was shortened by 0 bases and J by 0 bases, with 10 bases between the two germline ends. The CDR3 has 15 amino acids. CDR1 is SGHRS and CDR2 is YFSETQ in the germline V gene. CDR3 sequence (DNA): TGCGCCAGCAGCTTGGCTACTACTTTCTCCTACGAGCAGTACTTC. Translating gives CASSLATTFSYEQYF.

The CDR3 is CASTGKGRRGYEQYF. The CDR3 DNA reads TGTGCCAGCACGGGTAAAGGTCGAAGGGGCTACGAGCAGTACTTC. J is TRBJ2-7 and V is TRBV2, with D maybe TRBD1 (5 bases). Germline values: CDR1 SNHLY, CDR2 FYNNEI. The CDR3 length is 15 residues. Trimming took 7 bases from V and 3 from J, leaving 19 bases between them.

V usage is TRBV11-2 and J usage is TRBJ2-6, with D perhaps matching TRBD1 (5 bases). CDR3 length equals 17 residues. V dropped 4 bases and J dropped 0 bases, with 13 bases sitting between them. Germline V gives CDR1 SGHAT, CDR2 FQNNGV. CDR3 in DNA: TGTGCCAGCAGCTCTCCCCAGGGCCGCTCTGGGGCCAACGTCCTGACTTTC. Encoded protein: CASSSPQGRSGANVLTF. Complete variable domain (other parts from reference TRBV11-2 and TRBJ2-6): EAGVAQSPRYKIIEKRQSVAFWCNPISGHATLYWYQQILGQGPKLLIQFQNNGVVDDSQLPKDRFSAERLKGVDSTLKIQPAKLEDSAVYLCASSSPQGRSGANVLTFGAGSRLTVL.

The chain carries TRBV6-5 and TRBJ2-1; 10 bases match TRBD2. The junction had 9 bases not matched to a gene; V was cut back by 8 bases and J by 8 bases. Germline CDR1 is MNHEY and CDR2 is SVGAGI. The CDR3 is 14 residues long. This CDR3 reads CASGSGRAIDEQFF. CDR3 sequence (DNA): TGTGCCAGCGGAAGCGGGAGGGCCATCGATGAGCAGTTCTTC.

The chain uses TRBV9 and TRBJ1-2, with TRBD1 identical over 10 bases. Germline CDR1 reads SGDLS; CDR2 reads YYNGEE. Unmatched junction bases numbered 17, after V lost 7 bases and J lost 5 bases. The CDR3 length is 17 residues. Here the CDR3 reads CASPGGGQGMLGYGYTF. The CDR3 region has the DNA TGTGCCAGCCCCGGCGGGGGACAGGGGATGCTTGGGTATGGCTACACCTTC.

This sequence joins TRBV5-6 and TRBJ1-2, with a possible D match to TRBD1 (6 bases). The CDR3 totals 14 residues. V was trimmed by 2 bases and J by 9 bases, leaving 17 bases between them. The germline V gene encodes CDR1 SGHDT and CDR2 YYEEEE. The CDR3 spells CASSFKQGGRSYTF. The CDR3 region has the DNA TGTGCCAGCAGCTTCAAACAGGGAGGCCGGAGCTACACCTTC.

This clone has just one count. The CDR3 sequence is CASSPPQGESYEQYF. The CDR3 nucleotides are TGTGCCAGCTCACCACCTCAAGGTGAGTCCTACGAGCAGTACTTC. This rearrangement joins TRBV18 to TRBJ2-7; D unclear. This CDR3 spans 15 amino acids. Germline values: CDR1 KGHSH, CDR2 LQKENI. The V end lost 0 bases, the J end lost 1 base, and 10 bases lay between the germline ends. The variable domain in full, completed from reference TRBV18 and TRBJ2-7, reads NAGVMQNPRHLVRRRGQEARLRCSPMKGHSHVYWYRQLPEEGLKFMVYLQKENIIDESGMPKERFSAEFPKEGPSILRIQQVVRGDSAAYFCASSPPQGESYEQYFGPGTRLTVT.